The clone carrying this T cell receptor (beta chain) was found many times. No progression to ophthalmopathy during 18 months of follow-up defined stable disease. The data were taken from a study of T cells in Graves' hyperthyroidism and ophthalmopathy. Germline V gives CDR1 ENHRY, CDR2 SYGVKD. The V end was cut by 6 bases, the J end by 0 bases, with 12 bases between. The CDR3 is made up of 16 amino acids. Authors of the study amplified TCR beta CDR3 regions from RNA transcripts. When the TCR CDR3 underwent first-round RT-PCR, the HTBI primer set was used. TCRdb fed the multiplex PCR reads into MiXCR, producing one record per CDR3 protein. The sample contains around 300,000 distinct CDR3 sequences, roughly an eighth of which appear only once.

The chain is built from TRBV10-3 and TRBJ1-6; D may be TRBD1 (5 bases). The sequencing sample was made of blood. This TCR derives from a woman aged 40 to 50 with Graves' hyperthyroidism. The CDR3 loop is CAIREQESSYNSPLHF. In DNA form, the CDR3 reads TGTGCCATCAGGGAACAGGAGAGCTCCTATAATTCACCCCTCCACTTT.